The entry that follows covers one T cell receptor beta chain sequence. What this receptor recognizes is not known. The sample holds no much larger clone one base away, and base qualities are not on file. According to the germline V gene, CDR1 reads SGHTA and CDR2 reads FQGTGA. The CDR3 contains 15 residues, cysteine and phenylalanine counted. Only the CDR3 DNA stays, 45 bases, in frame from base 1. V sheds 5 bases and J sheds 8 bases, leaving 18 bases between their ends. This specimen belongs to a study of CD8 T cells and mutated HIV epitopes (dated by TCRdb to 2020 to 2023). For context, the study as a whole: All but one of the chronically infected subjects were antiretroviral therapy naive. The epitopes were TL10, KY11, RF10 and TY8. This study sequenced single-cell TCR alpha/beta chains from CD8+ T cells that recognized the non-adapted (NAE) and adapted (AE) forms of four HIV Nef epitopes. The epitopes tested varied from subject to subject, and RF10 was the only epitope looked at in both acute and chronic HIV infection. The cohort comprised about 7 chronically and a few acutely HIV-infected subjects. Only a subset of the 150 to 200 screened subjects met the criteria for sorting epitope-specific T cells.

Results the study describes overall, beyond this receptor: Single-reactive CD8+ T cells appeared only in acutely infected subjects, which suggests possible clonal selection between acute and chronic infection. The authors acknowledged that the main limitations were the small number of subjects and how diverse the clinical presentations of those subjects were. In chronic infection, almost complete overlap appeared to be present between the CD8+ TCR repertoires recognising the NAE and AE forms, indicating that the clonotypes were largely cross-reactive. Only cells that had both an alpha and a beta chain were included, and some wells contained multiple alpha and beta chain CDR3s. Dual tetramer+ cells showed higher clonality in chronic than acute subjects (mean difference 0.31), but the study lacked power to detect a significant difference.

The time point tag for this specimen amounts to: sampled during chronic HIV-1 infection. Peptide stimulation included anti-CD28 and anti-CD49d co-stimulation, and activated CD8+ T cells were sorted as CD69+CD137+. KY11-specific CD8+ T cells were identified only by peptide stimulation because HLA class I tetramers were unavailable for this epitope. PBMCs were stimulated overnight for 15 to 20 hours with NAE or AE peptide at about 0.97 ug/mL to obtain activated CD8+ T cells. Ficoll density gradient separation was used to isolate peripheral blood mononuclear cells from leukapheresis or whole blood, after which the cells were cryopreserved. A BD FACS Aria III was used to sort single CD8+ T cells into 96-well plates that held lysis buffer. The library came from single-cell sequencing. Single-cell cDNA was made with a method adapted from Smart-seq2 and MARS-Seq that used oligo-dT primers carrying well-specific UMIs and KAPA HiFi first-round PCR. Nested PCR was performed on pooled first-round products with template-switch oligo forward primers and barcoded reverse primers specific to the TCR alpha and beta chains. Products were purified with AMPure XP, indexed with TruSeq adapters, and quantified with the KAPA Universal qPCR Library Quantification Kit. An Illumina MiSeq with 2x300 bp paired-end chemistry was used to sequence the TCR libraries. The original pipeline was this. After quality filtering, reads were demultiplexed to their wells, mapped onto the TCRA and TCRB loci, and assigned to clonotypes using MiXCR, with analysis then done in VGAS. TCR data were deconvoluted with a modified VDJfasta platform. Analysis of CDR3 overlap between plates ruled out large-scale cross-plate contamination. Clonality was calculated as one minus the ratio of unique productive CDR3s to total productive CDR3s. TCRdb reworked the public reads: Q25 trimming with fastp, MiXCR clone assembly, productive beta chains retained. CDR3 protein sequences are deduplicated, and each keeps its most common genes and DNA. None of the V and J calls come from the authors' own analysis; TCRdb made them. The table held for this sample gives 35 to 50 distinct CDR3 sequences.

This chain joins TRBV7-3 to TRBJ2-2; D gene: possibly TRBD2, on 6 matching bases. Sequences were derived from cultured CD8+ T cells from PBMCs, selected for response to a KY11 peptide variant, sampled during chronic HIV-1 infection. Explained via the paper, the cell subset or site label denotes: CD69+CD137+ cells after adapted KY11 peptide stimulation. The clonotype originates from a male donor with chronic HIV-1 infection. CDR3 reads: CASSPGASRSGELFF. The base sequence is TGTGCCAGCAGCCCGGGAGCGTCCCGAAGTGGGGAGCTGTTTTTT.